The 19 T cell receptor beta chains in this list originate from one sample, sequenced in a study of blood T cells in healthy people across ages. The use of a sample-barcoded 5' primer and a J-beta primer mix characterized a second PCR of roughly 6 to 11 cycles. TCRdb fed the 5' RACE reads into MiXCR, producing one record per CDR3 protein. The sample records around 710,000 distinct CDR3 sequences, roughly 44% being singletons. The specimen was blood. These receptors were collected from a woman aged 55-75 years in good health.

This rearrangement joins TRBV18 to TRBJ2-1; maybe TRBD1 (6 bases). CDR1 and CDR2 (germline): KGHSH, LQKENI. Trimming took off 2 bases at V and 7 bases at J, with 15 bases between the two ends. The CDR3 loop spans 15 amino acids. The CDR3: CASSPTGKSWNEQFF. The DNA for the CDR3 is TGTGCCAGCTCACCAACAGGGAAGAGCTGGAATGAGCAGTTCTTC.

V gene TRBV20-1 combines with J gene TRBJ2-5; either TRBD1 or TRBD2 may fit D (6 bases each). Trimming stripped 6 bases from V and 2 bases from J, with 19 bases between. Looked up from germline, CDR1 is DFQATT and CDR2 is SNEGSKA (reference sequence). The CDR3 runs 15 residues. DNA for the CDR3: TGCAGTGCCGCCCCCATAGGGGGGAGACAAGAGACCCAGTACTTC. Its protein is CSAAPIGGRQETQYF.

This clonotype was observed a handful of times. V and J are TRBV18 and TRBJ2-7; 9 positions match TRBD2. V shed 2 bases and J 2 bases; nucleotides not matched to a gene: 4. Germline CDR1 is KGHSH and CDR2 is LQKENI. The CDR3 loop spans 15 amino acids. For the CDR3, the DNA is TGTGCCAGCTCACCAGGCAGCGGGAGGACCTACGAGCAGTACTTC. It translates to CASSPGSGRTYEQYF.

On this clonotype itself: One end of the junction is discordant with germline, which a read error may explain. The V call is TRBV3-1, the J call TRBJ1-1; possibly TRBD1 for D (5 bases). The CDR3 contains 14 residues. Per the germline V gene, CDR1 is LGHDT and CDR2 is YNNKEL (reference sequence). CDR3 bases: TGTGCCAGCAACCAAGACGACAGGAACACTGAAGCTTTCTTT. Its translation: CASNQDDRNTEAFF.

Ten or more counts support this clonotype. The CDR3 coding sequence is TGCAGTGCTATCTTGACAGGGGCCAAATCTAACTATGGCTACACCTTC. This translates into CSAILTGAKSNYGYTF. The chain is built from TRBV20-1 and TRBJ1-2; 8 bases are a match to TRBD1. The J segment lost 0 bases and the V segment lost 4 bases, leaving 10 bases of the junction unmatched. The CDR3 length is 16 residues. Germline lookup yields CDR1 DFQATT and CDR2 SNEGSKA (reference sequence).

Worth noting for this clonotype: This may be a read error, as it is one base from a much larger clone. As DNA, the CDR3 is TGCAGCGTCCAAAGGATAGCAGGTAGCGATGAGCAGTACTTC. Protein: CSVQRIAGSDEQYF. V and J are TRBV29-1 and TRBJ2-7, with TRBD2 as a possible D gene (5 bases). The CDR3 contains 14 residues. In germline, CDR1 is SQVTM, CDR2 ANQGSEA. V was clipped by 6 bases and J by 7 bases, with 22 bases between them.

With respect to this clonotype: One junction end disagrees with the germline gene, perhaps due to a read error. The chain is built from TRBV27 and TRBJ1-2, with a possible D match to TRBD1 (5 bases). CDR1 is MNHEY, CDR2 SMNVEV, per germline (reference sequence). The CDR3 runs to 11 residues. In DNA form, the CDR3 reads TGCGGGACTTGGGGAAGCTATGGCTACACCTTC. Protein product: CGTWGSYGYTF.

Concerning this clonotype: An end of the junction differs from the germline gene, which may be a read error. The chain employs TRBV29-1 and TRBJ1-2, with 7 bases lining up with TRBD1. This CDR3 region has 12 residues. Germline CDR1 and CDR2: SQVTM and ANQGSEA. The CDR3 here is CSVSGQKYGDTF. The DNA of the CDR3 is TGCAGCGTATCGGGACAGAAGTATGGCGACACCTTC.

This clonotype was seen only a few times. The chain couples TRBV2 to TRBJ2-7; D gene unclear. This CDR3 region has 15 residues. With 1 base removed from V and 3 bases from J, the gap between germline ends came to 13 bases. Germline V CDR1 and CDR2: SNHLY, FYNNEI. The CDR3 spells CASSEGDSRLYEQYF. DNA of the CDR3: TGTGCCAGCAGTGAAGGTGACTCAAGGCTCTACGAGCAGTACTTC. The full variable domain, rest sourced from reference TRBV2 and TRBJ2-7, is EPEVTQTPSHQVTQMGQEVILRCVPISNHLYFYWYRQILGQKVEFLVSFYNNEISEKSEIFDDQFSVERPDGSNFTLKIRSTKLEDSAMYFCASSEGDSRLYEQYFGPGTRLTVT.

For the CDR3, the DNA is TGTGCCAGCAGAACTTCGGCAGGCCTCAGCAATCAGCCCCAGCATTTT. Its translation is CASRTSAGLSNQPQHF. The V call is TRBV6-5, the J call TRBJ1-5; D is undetermined. Trimming removed 6 bases at V and 1 base at J, with 16 bases between. Germline V CDR1 and CDR2: MNHEY, SVGAGI. The CDR3 consists of 16 residues.

V and J are TRBV4-2 and TRBJ2-7; D may be TRBD1 (5 bases). Germline CDR1 and CDR2: LGHNA and YNFKEQ. This CDR3 comprises 15 residues. V was trimmed by 0 bases and J by 4 bases, leaving 13 bases between them. For the CDR3, the DNA is TGTGCCAGCAGCCAAGATGGGGCGGATCTATACGAGCAGTACTTC. Translating it yields CASSQDGADLYEQYF.

V usage is TRBV9 and J usage is TRBJ2-7; TRBD2 might be the D (6 bases). The CDR3 spans 15 residues. The germline V and J ends were trimmed by 0 bases and 2 bases, with 12 bases remaining between them. Germline V gene data show CDR1 as SGDLS and CDR2 as YYNGEE. CDR3 sequence: CASSVGGTEPYEQYF. CDR3 bases: TGTGCCAGCAGCGTAGGGGGGACTGAGCCCTACGAGCAGTACTTC. Drawing the rest from reference TRBV9 and TRBJ2-7, the complete variable domain is DSGVTQTPKHLITATGQRVTLRCSPRSGDLSVYWYQQSLDQGLQFLIQYYNGEERAKGNILERFSAQQFPDLHSELNLSSLELGDSALYFCASSVGGTEPYEQYFGPGTRLTVT.

There are many counts of this clonotype. The chain carries TRBV20-1 and TRBJ2-5; D gene ambiguous. Per germline, CDR1 DFQATT and CDR2 SNEGSKA (reference sequence). CDR3 length equals 13 residues. V lost 2 bases to trimming and J lost 0 bases, with 7 bases between them. Here the CDR3 reads CSARLGNQETQYF. DNA for the CDR3: TGCAGTGCTAGATTGGGGAACCAAGAGACCCAGTACTTC.

This chain connects TRBV2 to TRBJ1-1, with D perhaps TRBD1 (5 bases). V lost 8 bases and J 10 bases, leaving 17 bases between the germline ends. CDR1 and CDR2 from the germline V gene are SNHLY and FYNNEI. This CDR3 contains 12 residues. DNA for the CDR3: TGTGCCAGCGGCCTCGAAGCGGGGCGAGCTTTCTTT. This sequence encodes CASGLEAGRAFF.

This clonotype was recorded a few times. The V call is TRBV5-8, the J call TRBJ2-7; 9 nucleotides agree with TRBD1. V lost 5 bases, J lost 1 base, and 10 bases stayed unmatched. The CDR3 is 16 amino acids. Germline V gene data show CDR1 as SGHTS and CDR2 as YDEGEE. CDR3 in DNA: TGTGCCAGCAGTACACCCGGGACAGGGAGTTCCTACGAGCAGTACTTC. It encodes CASSTPGTGSSYEQYF.

A note on this clonotype: Mismatch with germline at one junction end may stem from a read error. The chain carries TRBV20-1 and TRBJ2-1; D remains unclear. Germline V gene lookup returns CDR1 DFQATT and CDR2 SNEGSKA (reference sequence). This CDR3 is 13 amino acids long. The chain's CDR3 is CSARLPGYNQQFF. The CDR3 DNA reads as TGCAGTGCTAGACTTCCCGGCTACAATCAGCAGTTCTTC.

This clonotype has more than one count but fewer than ten. The chain carries TRBV7-3 and TRBJ2-7; unclear D gene. Germline CDR1 and CDR2: SGHTA and FQGTGA. V was pared by 4 bases and J by 5 bases, with 12 bases between. The CDR3 covers 13 residues. CDR3 loop: CASSSTPQHEQYF. CDR3 sequence (DNA): TGTGCCAGCAGCTCGACCCCGCAGCACGAGCAGTACTTC.

This chain joins TRBV7-2 and TRBJ1-5, with D unclear. Looked up from germline, CDR1 is SGHTA and CDR2 is FQGNSA. The CDR3 contains 14 residues. With 1 base removed from V and 3 bases from J, the gap between germline ends came to 7 bases. For the CDR3, the DNA is TGTGCCAGCAGCTTAGACCCAGACAATCAGCCCCAGCATTTT. Amino acids: CASSLDPDNQPQHF. Variable domain in full (rest from reference TRBV7-2 and TRBJ1-5): GAGVSQSPSNKVTEKGKDVELRCDPISGHTALYWYRQSLGQGLEFLIYFQGNSAPDKSGLPSDRFSAERTGGSVSTLTIQRTQQEDSAVYLCASSLDPDNQPQHFGDGTRLSIL.

Regarding this clonotype: This sequence may be a read error, since a much larger clone differs from it by one base. The J gene is TRBJ2-1, the V gene TRBV7-2; perhaps D is TRBD1 or TRBD2 (6 bases each). Per the germline V gene, CDR1 is SGHTA and CDR2 is FQGNSA. The CDR3 runs 16 residues. V shed 10 bases and J shed 3 bases, with 22 bases lying between them. CDR3 amino acids: CANRFSGEGVYNEQFF. CDR3 sequence (DNA): TGTGCCAACAGATTTAGCGGCGAGGGGGTCTACAATGAGCAGTTCTTC.